The next 15 T cell receptor beta chains were all read from a single sample in a study of T cell responses to AZD1222 COVID-19 vaccine. Produced via immunoSEQ multiplex PCR; TCRdb's table is partial and in-frame only. The sample includes about 180,000 clones, approximately 94% of them seen just once. This material consisted of peripheral blood, taken 28 days after the second AZD1222 dose. These receptors were obtained from an adult who received the AZD1222 COVID-19 vaccine.

This clone appeared a single time. V gene TRBV3-1 (or the pseudogene TRBV3-2) combines with J gene TRBJ2-5, with TRBD2 matching 15 bases. This CDR3 spans 18 amino acids. Germline lookup yields CDR1 LGHDT and CDR2 YNNKEL (reference sequence). V shed 1 base, J shed 3 bases, and the junction held 6 bases outside the gene matches. The DNA of the CDR3 is TGTGCCAGCAGCCAAGTGGGGACTAGCGGGGGGCCTAAAGAGACCCAGTACTTC. Its protein product is CASSQVGTSGGPKETQYF.

V and J are TRBV18 and TRBJ1-2, with a weak D call TRBD1 (5 bases). The CDR3 consists of 11 residues. Germline CDR1 KGHSH, CDR2 LQKENI. V was shortened by 2 bases and J by 8 bases, with 6 bases between the two germline ends. The CDR3 region has the DNA TGTGCCAGCTCACCAGGGACCGGCTACACCTTC. It specifies CASSPGTGYTF.

V gene TRBV6-5 combines with J gene TRBJ1-2; D gene ambiguous. The germline gives CDR1 MNHEY, CDR2 SVGAGI. V gave up 5 bases and J gave up 4 bases, with 8 bases separating them. The CDR3 spans 12 residues. The CDR3 coding sequence is TGTGCCAGCAGTCCCGGGAGCTATGGCTACACCTTC. Its translation is CASSPGSYGYTF.

V is TRBV27 and J is TRBJ1-2; D possibly corresponds to TRBD1 (5 bases). In germline, CDR1 is MNHEY, CDR2 SMNVEV (reference sequence). This CDR3 has 14 residues. Trimming pared 5 bases from V and 6 bases from J, leaving 16 bases between. The CDR3 here is CASSPIPVGDGYTF. CDR3 sequence (DNA): TGTGCCAGCAGTCCAATACCCGTAGGGGATGGCTACACCTTC.

The V call is TRBV30, the J call TRBJ2-5; D unclear. V shed 1 base and J shed 1 base, with 7 bases lying between them. This CDR3 region has 13 residues. Germline CDR1 and CDR2: GTSNPN and SVGIG (reference sequence). The CDR3 loop is CAWSESIQETQYF. The CDR3 DNA follows: TGTGCCTGGAGTGAAAGTATCCAAGAGACCCAGTACTTC.

The table lists this clone with a count of one. V usage is TRBV3-1 (or the pseudogene TRBV3-2) and J usage is TRBJ2-1; D is possibly TRBD1 or TRBD2 (7 bases each). This CDR3 is 17 amino acids long. The ends were cut back, 0 bases at V and 0 bases at J, with 12 bases in the middle. Germline CDR1 reads LGHDT; CDR2 reads YNNKEL (reference sequence). Here the CDR3 DNA reads TGTGCCAGCAGCCAAGATCAGGGGGGGGGCTCCTACAATGAGCAGTTCTTC. The encoded protein is CASSQDQGGGSYNEQFF.

The chain joins TRBV6-5 to TRBJ1-4; 7 bases line up with TRBD1. This CDR3 has 15 residues. The germline CDR1 and CDR2 sequences are MNHEY and SVGAGI. V dropped 4 bases and J dropped 12; count of bases not matched to a gene: 14. The CDR3 reads CASSSSFRDSKELFF. The CDR3 DNA reads TGTGCCAGCAGTTCATCATTCCGGGACAGTAAAGAACTGTTTTTT.

The rearrangement links TRBV19 to TRBJ1-1; D possibly corresponds to TRBD1 (5 bases). The length of the CDR3 is 15 residues. CDR1 LNHDA and CDR2 SQIVND come from the germline V gene (reference sequence). The germline V and J ends were trimmed by 5 bases and 7 bases, with 20 bases remaining between them. CDR3 residues: CASSVGWGYGNEAFF. In DNA form, the CDR3 reads TGTGCCAGTAGTGTCGGTTGGGGCTATGGTAATGAAGCTTTCTTT.

As to this clone: The same CDR3 is also encoded by other DNA sequences in this sample. This rearrangement joins TRBV19 to TRBJ2-3; D perhaps matches TRBD1 (6 bases). V lost 1 base and J lost 1, with 9 bases in between. CDR3 length: 15 residues. The germline gives CDR1 LNHDA, CDR2 SQIVND (reference sequence). The CDR3 coding sequence is TGTGCCAGTAGTATAGGGGCAGGGGGCACAGATACGCAGTATTTT. It specifies CASSIGAGGTDTQYF.

The chain recombines TRBV30 with TRBJ1-2; 7 nucleotides line up with TRBD1. CDR3 length: 15 residues. V was pared by 4 bases and J by 0 bases, with 8 bases of the junction left unmatched. Germline CDR1 is GTSNPN and CDR2 is SVGIG (reference sequence). Here the CDR3 DNA reads TGTGCCTGGAAAAGGCAGGGGGTTGCTAACTATGGCTACACCTTC. Translating gives CAWKRQGVANYGYTF. Supplemented by reference TRBV30 and TRBJ1-2, the full variable domain reads SQTIHQWPATLVQPVGSPLSLECTVEGTSNPNLYWYRQAAGRGLQLLFYSVGIGQISSEVPQNLSASRPQDRQFILSSKKLLLSDSGFYLCAWKRQGVANYGYTFGSGTRLTVV.

The V and J genes are TRBV7-8 and TRBJ1-3; 9 bases align to TRBD1. Germline V gene lookup returns CDR1 SGHVS and CDR2 FQNEAQ. The CDR3 sequence is 20 residues long. The junction had 14 bases not matched to a gene; V was cut back by 2 bases and J by 0 bases. The CDR3 spells CASSLRRTGDLSLSGNTIYF. In DNA, the CDR3 is TGTGCCAGCAGCTTAAGAAGGACAGGGGACTTATCTCTCTCTGGAAACACCATATATTTT.

The J gene is TRBJ2-1, the V gene TRBV9; a possible D gene is TRBD2 (5 bases). This CDR3 is built from 15 residues. The germline V gene has CDR1 SGDLS and CDR2 YYNGEE. The germline V and J ends were trimmed by 4 bases and 5 bases, with 16 bases remaining between them. CDR3 region: CASSKPRVPNNEQFF. CDR3 sequence (DNA): TGTGCCAGCAGCAAACCGAGGGTGCCTAACAATGAGCAGTTCTTC.

The chain has TRBV18 and TRBJ2-5; D call uncertain. The V gene lost 2 bases and the J gene lost 5 bases, with 6 bases spanning the gap. The CDR3 consists of 12 residues. Per the germline V gene, CDR1 is KGHSH and CDR2 is LQKENI. The CDR3 loop reads CASSPAEETQYF. Here the CDR3 DNA reads TGTGCCAGCTCACCAGCTGAGGAGACCCAGTACTTC.

The rearrangement uses TRBV7-9 and TRBJ2-1; 10 bases are shared with TRBD2. Per the germline V gene, CDR1 is SEHNR and CDR2 is FQNEAQ (reference sequence). Trimming cost V 3 bases and J 4 bases; bases outside gene matches: 15. The CDR3 sequence is 19 residues long. The CDR3 sequence is CASSFTSGTLPIGYNEQFF. DNA of the CDR3: TGTGCCAGCAGCTTTACTAGCGGGACCCTCCCTATAGGTTACAATGAGCAGTTCTTC.

The chain combines TRBV4-1 with TRBJ1-2; maybe TRBD1 (6 bases). Germline CDR1 MGHRA, CDR2 YSYEKL. V shed 0 bases and J shed 7 bases, with 15 bases lying between them. This CDR3 is 15 amino acids long. The CDR3 DNA is TGCGCCAGCAGCCAAGATAGGGGGTTGAGCAGTGGCTACACCTTC. Encoded protein: CASSQDRGLSSGYTF.